This T cell receptor beta chain was retrieved from a study of T-cell reconstitution after alpha-beta-depleted transplantation in children. During its preparation, the TCRbeta library received unique molecular identifiers. TCRdb used MiXCR to reprocess the PCR reads, holding one entry per CDR3 protein. Here the sample spans under 300,000 distinct CDR3 sequences, 9.7% being singletons. This clonotype was detected ten times or more. The CDR3 is 15 residues long. The V gene's germline CDR1 is LGHDT and CDR2 YNNKEL (reference sequence). V dropped 6 bases and J dropped 2; count of bases not matched to a gene: 7.

The chain joins TRBV3-1 to TRBJ2-1, with TRBD2 matching 7 bases. The source is a human donor who donated a stem cell graft to a child with SCID. Source: PBMCs from the stem cell graft donor, taken from the stem cell graft. The CDR3 spells CASRRKRGAYNEQFF. CDR3 nucleotide sequence: TGTGCCAGCAGGCGAAAGCGGGGAGCCTACAATGAGCAGTTCTTC.